Listed below are T cell receptor beta chains from one sample, sequenced in a study of blood T cell repertoires in COVID-19. Only in-frame clones appear in the TCRdb table, and some are missing; sequencing was by immunoSEQ multiplex PCR. The sample records 310,000 or so clones, about 90% being singletons. The sample was peripheral blood. The receptors here all came from a woman aged 25 to 39 with COVID-19, enrolled during active disease. CDR3s include the opening cysteine and the closing phenylalanine or tryptophan. A D gene is named only where the DNA matches it firmly. Size is omitted from some rows. Given values are once, few, many or a class for expanded clones.

>-|TRBJ2-3|TRBD2|TRBV11-2
TGTGCCAGCAGCGCCCTAGCGGGATATCTGGATACGCAGTATTTT
CASSALAGYLDTQYF
>-|TRBJ2-7|TRBD2|TRBV24-1
TGTGCCACCAGTGACTCCGGGACTAGCGGCTACGAGCAGTACTTC
CATSDSGTSGYEQYF
>once|TRBJ2-3|-|TRBV14
TGTGCCAGCAGCCAAGGGACAGTTAGCACAGATACGCAGTATTTT
CASSQGTVSTDTQYF
>-|TRBJ1-4|TRBD1|TRBV3-1/TRBV3-2
TGTGCCAGCAGCTCCGGGACAGCGGAAAAACTGTTTTTT
CASSSGTAEKLFF
>-|TRBJ2-2|-|TRBV7-3
TGTGCCAGCAGCTTGCTACCCGGGGAGCTGTTTTTT
CASSLLPGELFF
>-|TRBJ1-1|-|TRBV5-6
TGTGCCAGCATCGAGGACAGTCGAGGGACTGAAGCTTTCTTT
CASIEDSRGTEAFF
>-|TRBJ2-7|-|TRBV6-6
TGTGCCAGCAGTTACCAGGGCGCCTACGAGCAGTACTTC
CASSYQGAYEQYF
>-|TRBJ1-1|-|TRBV6-4
TGTGCCAGCCCCCCGGTGTGCGATAACACTGAAGCTTTCTTT
CASPPVCDNTEAFF
>-|TRBJ2-1|-|TRBV2
TGTGCCAGCAGTGAAAGCGGCCGGCAGTTCTTC
CASSESGRQFF
>once|TRBJ2-7|-|TRBV27
TGTGCCAGCAGTCTCCGGGGCTTTGGGGGGTTCTACGAGCAGTACTTC
CASSLRGFGGFYEQYF
>-|TRBJ2-3|-|TRBV29-1
TGCAGCGTTGAAGGAGCATCCACAGATACGCAGTATTTT
CSVEGASTDTQYF
>-|TRBJ2-2|TRBD2|TRBV2
TGTGCCAGCAGTGAAGCGAGGGGGACTAGCGGGAGCACCGGGGAGCTGTTTTTT
CASSEARGTSGSTGELFF
>few|TRBJ1-3|-|TRBV6-1
TGTGCCAGCAGTGAAGGGACAGAAGGAAACACCATATATTTT
CASSEGTEGNTIYF
>-|TRBJ1-5|-|TRBV28
TGTGCCAGCAGCCTTACAGGGCCCGCGCCCCAGCATTTT
CASSLTGPAPQHF
>-|TRBJ1-4|-|TRBV18
TGTGCCAGCTCACCAAGGCAGGGAACAACTAATGAAAAACTGTTTTTT
CASSPRQGTTNEKLFF
>-|TRBJ2-3|-|TRBV28
TGTGCCCCCAAGGAGGGTAAACCTAGCACAGATACGCAGTATTTT
CAPKEGKPSTDTQYF
>-|TRBJ2-1|TRBD2|TRBV9
TGTGCCAGCAGCGTAGGTCGGGGGACTACCTCTTGGGCTGAGCAGTTCTTC
CASSVGRGTTSWAEQFF
>-|TRBJ2-7|TRBD1|TRBV10-1
TGCGCCAGCACCCCGGGACAGGGGGCCTACGAGCAGTACTTC
CASTPGQGAYEQYF
>once|TRBJ1-2|-|TRBV7-2
TGTGCCAGCAGCAAGAACAGCTATGGCTACACCTTC
CASSKNSYGYTF
>-|TRBJ2-7|TRBD1|TRBV6-6
TGTGCCAGCAGTTCTTGGACAGGGAACTACGAGCAGTACTTC
CASSSWTGNYEQYF
>-|TRBJ2-1|TRBD1|TRBV29-1
TGCAGCGTGGACCGACAGGGGTCCTACAATGAGCAGTTCTTC
CSVDRQGSYNEQFF
>-|TRBJ2-5|-|TRBV5-1
TGCGCCAGCGGCAACCAGGGAGGCAAGACCCAGTACTTC
CASGNQGGKTQYF
>-|TRBJ2-7|TRBD2|TRBV10-3
TGTGCCATCACCAGCGGGAGGAGCTCCTACGAGCAGTACTTC
CAITSGRSSYEQYF
>-|TRBJ1-1|-|TRBV4-1
TGCGCCAGCAGCCCCTGGACAGCTTCGGGCACTGAAGCTTTCTTT
CASSPWTASGTEAFF
>once|TRBJ2-7|TRBD1|TRBV11-2
TGTGCCAGCAGCCCCTGGGACAGGGGGTACGAGCAGTACTTC
CASSPWDRGYEQYF
>many|TRBJ1-2|TRBD1|TRBV14
TGTGCCAGCAGCCAAGTGACAGGGACCAACTATGGCTACACCTTC
CASSQVTGTNYGYTF
>-|TRBJ2-7|-|TRBV18
TGTGCCAGCTCACCCAGGCGATTCTACGAGCAGTACTTC
CASSPRRFYEQYF
>-|TRBJ1-5|-|TRBV27
TGTGCCAGCAGTTTCGGCCAGGGAGGTCAGCCCCAGCATTTT
CASSFGQGGQPQHF
>-|TRBJ2-3|-|TRBV2
TGTGCCAGCAGTTACAGGAGTAGCACAGATACGCAGTATTTT
CASSYRSSTDTQYF
>-|TRBJ1-4|TRBD1|TRBV3-1/TRBV3-2
TGTGCCAGCAGCTTACGGACAGGGAAGGAAGAAAAACTGTTTTTT
CASSLRTGKEEKLFF
>-|TRBJ1-5|TRBD1|TRBV5-1
TGCGCCAGCAGCTTATCAGGGGGCAGTCAGCCCCAGCATTTT
CASSLSGGSQPQHF
>-|TRBJ2-7|TRBD1|TRBV27
TGTGCCAGCTCCGATACCCCCGGGACAGGGGGCTACGAGCAGTACTTC
CASSDTPGTGGYEQYF
>-|TRBJ2-7|TRBD1|TRBV7-2
TGTGCCAGCAGCGCATACAGGGGACCCTACGAGCAGTACTTC
CASSAYRGPYEQYF
>-|TRBJ1-5|TRBD1|TRBV7-6
TGTGCCAGCAGCCCGTCGGACAGGGAGAATCAGCCCCAGCATTTT
CASSPSDRENQPQHF
>-|TRBJ1-3|TRBD1|TRBV9
TGTGCCAGCAGCGCCGAAGGGAGCCGGGACAGGGGGTTTGGAAACACCATATATTTT
CASSAEGSRDRGFGNTIYF
>-|TRBJ1-1|-|TRBV9
TGTGCCAGCAGCCCCCAGGGAGGCAACACTGAAGCTTTCTTT
CASSPQGGNTEAFF
>-|TRBJ2-2|TRBD1|TRBV25-1
TGTGCCAGCAGTGGAGGACAGGGATGGACCGGGGAGCTGTTTTTT
CASSGGQGWTGELFF
>-|TRBJ2-7|TRBD2|TRBV6-5
TGTGCCAGCAGCCTCATAGCGGGAGGCCCCTACGAGCAGTACTTC
CASSLIAGGPYEQYF
>-|TRBJ1-6|TRBD1|TRBV4-1
TGCGCCAGCAGCCAGCCGACAGGGGGGTTCTCACCCCTCCACTTT
CASSQPTGGFSPLHF
>once|TRBJ1-6|-|TRBV11-2
TGTGCCAGCAGCTTAGCAGGGAATTCACCCCTCCACTTT
CASSLAGNSPLHF
>-|TRBJ1-4|TRBD1|TRBV6-4
TGTGCCAGCAGTGACAGGAAAGGGGACAGCTCGACTAATGAAAAACTGTTTTTT
CASSDRKGDSSTNEKLFF
>-|TRBJ1-4|-|TRBV9
TGTGCCAGCAGCTCTGGACAGTGGGTATATGAAAAACTGTTTTTT
CASSSGQWVYEKLFF
>-|TRBJ2-7|TRBD1|TRBV29-1
TGCAGCGTTGAAGGGGGAGACAGGGGCTACGAGCAGTACTTC
CSVEGGDRGYEQYF
>-|TRBJ1-1|-|TRBV25-1
TGTGCCAGCAGCCGGAGTCGAGAAGCTGAAGCTTTCTTT
CASSRSREAEAFF
>-|TRBJ2-2|-|TRBV5-8
TGTGCCAGCAGCTTCGTCTTGGGGGAGCTGTTTTTT
CASSFVLGELFF
>once|TRBJ2-2|TRBD1|TRBV5-6
TGTGCCAGCAGCTTGGTAGGACAGGGGGCTGGAACCGGGGAGCTGTTTTTT
CASSLVGQGAGTGELFF
>-|TRBJ1-4|-|TRBV6-5
TGTGCCAGCAGACGACAGACTAATGAAAAACTGTTTTTT
CASRRQTNEKLFF
>-|TRBJ1-3|TRBD1|TRBV15
TGTGCCACCAGCAGGGGTGACAGGGCCGGTGGAAACACCATATATTTT
CATSRGDRAGGNTIYF
>-|TRBJ2-1|-|TRBV11-1
TGTGCCAGCAGCCCCGCGTTGAGAGTGTACAATGAGCAGTTCTTC
CASSPALRVYNEQFF
>-|TRBJ1-2|TRBD1|TRBV10-2
TGCGCCAGCAGACCCGACAGGGGGTACGATGGCTACACCTTC
CASRPDRGYDGYTF
>few|TRBJ1-3|-|TRBV9
TGTGCCAGCAGCCCCGGACTGCCTCTCTCTGGAAACACCATATATTTT
CASSPGLPLSGNTIYF
>-|TRBJ1-3|-|TRBV5-1
TGCGCCAGCAGCTTGGAGGTGGGGGCCGGAGTAAACACCATATATTTT
CASSLEVGAGVNTIYF
>once|TRBJ1-4|-|TRBV7-9
TGTGCCAGCAGCTTAGGGCTTGGAGGTGAAAAACTGTTTTTT
CASSLGLGGEKLFF